The 27 T cell receptor beta chains presented below share a single source sample, sequenced in a study of T cell responses to AZD1222 COVID-19 vaccine. Profiling relied on immunoSEQ multiplex PCR, and the TCRdb table lists in-frame clones only, not all of them. The sample contains approximately 100,000 clones, nearly 90% of which appear only once. The sequenced sample was peripheral blood, obtained 28 days after the second AZD1222 dose. All receptors come from an adult who received the AZD1222 COVID-19 vaccine.

This clone was observed a single time. The rearrangement links TRBV19 to TRBJ1-1; tentative D call: TRBD1 (6 bases). CDR1 is LNHDA, CDR2 SQIVND, per germline (reference sequence). The CDR3 has 14 residues. The V gene lost 3 bases and the J gene lost 1 base, with 9 bases spanning the gap. The CDR3 DNA reads as TGTGCCAGTAGTATCACAGGGAGGAACACTGAAGCTTTCTTT. Residues: CASSITGRNTEAFF.

This clone has only one observation. The rearrangement joins TRBV2 to TRBJ2-7; no clear D gene. Germline V gene sequence: CDR1 SNHLY, CDR2 FYNNEI. There are 13 residues in the CDR3. Trimming took off 2 bases at V and 7 bases at J, with 12 bases between the two ends. The CDR3 sequence is CASSEKTLPEQYF. For the CDR3, the DNA is TGTGCCAGCAGTGAAAAGACCCTCCCGGAGCAGTACTTC.

The chain has TRBV30 and TRBJ1-1; 9 nucleotides agree with TRBD1. The V gene end was trimmed by 7 bases and the J gene end by 6 bases; junction bases not matched to a gene: 15. Germline V gene data show CDR1 as GTSNPN and CDR2 as SVGIG (reference sequence). CDR3 length: 15 amino acids. The CDR3 spells CAFRPGTGHSAEAFF. In DNA, the CDR3 is TGTGCCTTCCGCCCCGGGACAGGGCATAGTGCTGAAGCTTTCTTT.

V usage is TRBV18 and J usage is TRBJ2-1; TRBD2 matches 7 bases. CDR3 length: 15 residues. Trimming removed 5 bases from V and 3 bases from J; junction bases left unmatched: 7. The germline V gene encodes CDR1 KGHSH and CDR2 LQKENI. The CDR3 DNA sequence: TGTGCCAGCTCATTCGCTCTAGCGGACTACAATGAGCAGTTCTTC. Its protein product is CASSFALADYNEQFF.

The chain carries TRBV27 and TRBJ2-5, with 9 positions matching TRBD2. The CDR3 runs to 14 residues. Per germline, CDR1 MNHEY and CDR2 SMNVEV (reference sequence). The V gene end was trimmed by 4 bases and the J gene end by 5 bases; junction bases not matched to a gene: 5. The CDR3: CASSSGLAGETQYF. CDR3 DNA sequence: TGTGCCAGCAGTTCGGGACTAGCTGGCGAGACCCAGTACTTC.

The rearrangement uses TRBV28 and TRBJ1-2; TRBD1 agrees at 10 bases. The CDR3 has 14 amino acids. With V trimmed by 6 bases and J by 5 bases, 6 bases remained unmatched. Germline assignment: CDR1 MDHEN and CDR2 SYDVKM. Here the CDR3 reads CASSLGTGAYGYTF. CDR3 sequence (DNA): TGTGCCAGCAGCCTTGGGACAGGGGCGTATGGCTACACCTTC.

The chain joins TRBV4-1 to TRBJ1-1, with D possibly TRBD1 on 6 matching bases. V lost 4 bases and J 0 bases, leaving 9 bases between the germline ends. CDR3 length equals 14 residues. The germline CDR1 and CDR2 sequences are MGHRA and YSYEKL. The CDR3 region is CASSPGQLNTEAFF. The CDR3 DNA reads TGCGCCAGCAGCCCTGGACAGTTGAACACTGAAGCTTTCTTT.

This sequence joins TRBV28 and TRBJ1-1; maybe TRBD1 (5 bases). Germline values: CDR1 MDHEN, CDR2 SYDVKM. V lost 5 bases and J lost 4, with 14 bases in between. This CDR3 is built from 14 residues. The DNA of the CDR3 is TGTGCCAGCAGTGGTCGGGGCCACAGCACTGAAGCTTTCTTT. Translating gives CASSGRGHSTEAFF. Filled out from reference TRBV28 and TRBJ1-1, the complete variable domain reads DVKVTQSSRYLVKRTGEKVFLECVQDMDHENMFWYRQDPGLGLRLIYFSYDVKMKEKGDIPEGYSVSREKKERFSLILESASTNQTSMYLCASSGRGHSTEAFFGQGTRLTVV.

CDR3 protein: CASSLVRGQPQHF. The DNA of the CDR3 is TGTGCCAGCAGCTTAGTACGGGGGCAACCCCAGCATTTT. The chain couples TRBV11-2 to TRBJ1-5; tentative D call: TRBD1 (6 bases). The germline V gene encodes CDR1 SGHAT and CDR2 FQNNGV. The CDR3 sequence is 13 residues long. Trimming removed 1 base at V and 10 bases at J, with 11 bases between.

The chain is built from TRBV7-8 and TRBJ2-5, with 7 bases that match TRBD2. Looked up from germline, CDR1 is SGHVS and CDR2 is FQNEAQ. The CDR3 is made up of 16 amino acids. Trimming at V came to 2 bases and at J to 5 bases, leaving 11 bases not matched to a gene. The CDR3 nucleotides are TGTGCCAGCAGCTTAATGAGCGGGGCGGTAGGGGAGACCCAGTACTTC. The encoded protein is CASSLMSGAVGETQYF.

This chain joins TRBV19 and TRBJ1-2; D may be TRBD1 (5 bases). Trimming shortened V by 3 bases and J by 2 bases, and 13 bases separated the two germline ends. The CDR3 is 15 amino acids. Germline CDR1 and CDR2: LNHDA and SQIVND (reference sequence). CDR3 bases: TGTGCCAGTAGTATCGGGGCCGACCCAAACTATGGCTACACCTTC. Translation gives CASSIGADPNYGYTF.

The chain uses TRBV2 and TRBJ2-7, with TRBD1 matching over 7 bases. CDR1 is SNHLY and CDR2 is FYNNEI in the germline V gene. The junction had 4 bases not matched to a gene; V was cut back by 5 bases and J by 0 bases. CDR3 length equals 14 residues. The CDR3 coding sequence is TGTGCCAGCAGTTTACAGGGGCCCTCCTACGAGCAGTACTTC. Its protein product is CASSLQGPSYEQYF.

The chain is built from TRBV2 and TRBJ2-5, with D perhaps TRBD1 or TRBD2 (6 bases each). V shed 6 bases and J shed 5 bases, with 16 bases lying between them. The CDR3 length is 14 residues. Germline V gene data show CDR1 as SNHLY and CDR2 as FYNNEI. The CDR3 nucleotides are TGTGCCAGCAGCGAACCGGGGGCGCGGGAGACCCAGTACTTC. It codes for CASSEPGARETQYF. The full variable domain, rest sourced from reference TRBV2 and TRBJ2-5, is EPEVTQTPSHQVTQMGQEVILRCVPISNHLYFYWYRQILGQKVEFLVSFYNNEISEKSEIFDDQFSVERPDGSNFTLKIRSTKLEDSAMYFCASSEPGARETQYFGPGTRLLVL.

The CDR3 reads CASSTFRGANEQFF. CDR3 nucleotides: TGTGCCAGCAGCACCTTTAGGGGGGCCAATGAGCAGTTCTTC. The chain couples TRBV9 to TRBJ2-1, with D perhaps being TRBD1 or TRBD2 (6 bases each). V lost 4 bases and J lost 6, with 14 bases in between. This CDR3 contains 14 residues. Germline CDR1 SGDLS, CDR2 YYNGEE.

The chain carries TRBV7-8 and TRBJ2-7; 9 nucleotides agree with TRBD1. Germline lookup yields CDR1 SGHVS and CDR2 FQNEAQ. The CDR3 is 15 residues long. V shed 2 bases, J shed 1 base, and the junction held 3 bases outside the gene matches. The CDR3 region is CASSLSGQGSYEQYF. In nucleotides, the CDR3 is TGTGCCAGCAGCTTATCCGGACAGGGGTCCTACGAGCAGTACTTC.

The rearrangement uses TRBV6-1 and TRBJ2-3; D unclear. This CDR3 has 14 residues. Trimming left V 0 bases short and J 6 bases short, with 10 bases between. Germline lookup yields CDR1 MNHNS and CDR2 SASEGT. Written as DNA, the CDR3 is TGTGCCAGCAGTGAAGCGATAGTAGGTGATACGCAGTATTTT. Translation gives CASSEAIVGDTQYF.

Only one count was recorded for this clone. This chain connects TRBV7-3 to TRBJ2-5, with D unclear. Trimming removed 5 bases at V and 4 bases at J, with 11 bases between. Germline V lookup: CDR1 SGHTA, CDR2 FQGTGA. This CDR3 is 13 amino acids long. The CDR3 protein is CASSVRRAETQYF. The CDR3 coding sequence is TGTGCCAGCAGCGTCAGACGGGCAGAGACCCAGTACTTC.

CDR3 loop: CASSLKQGDYNEQFF. CDR3 nucleotide sequence: TGTGCCAGCAGCTTAAAACAGGGCGACTACAATGAGCAGTTCTTC. This rearrangement joins TRBV7-3 to TRBJ2-1; tentative D call: TRBD1 (6 bases). The CDR3 has 15 amino acids. Trimming removed 1 base at V and 3 bases at J, with 10 bases between. Germline V gene lookup returns CDR1 SGHTA and CDR2 FQGTGA.

The chain recombines TRBV3-1 (or the pseudogene TRBV3-2) with TRBJ2-7; TRBD1 might be the D (5 bases). V was pared by 2 bases and J by 7 bases, with 15 bases between. The CDR3 runs 14 residues. Germline loops: CDR1 LGHDT, CDR2 YNNKEL (reference sequence). CDR3 nucleotides: TGTGCCAGCAGCCAATTTCCAGGGCGTCAAGAGCAGTACTTC. Its translation: CASSQFPGRQEQYF.

Remarks on this clone: This CDR3 is also generated by other DNA sequences in the sample. The gene calls are TRBV18 and TRBJ2-1; D gene unclear. The germline V gene has CDR1 KGHSH and CDR2 LQKENI. V was clipped by 9 bases and J by 15 bases, with 18 bases between them. This CDR3 is 11 amino acids long. DNA for the CDR3: TGTGCCAGTTCAAGTACTGACCGCCGGTTCTTC. It specifies CASSSTDRRFF.

V usage is TRBV7-6 and J usage is TRBJ2-7, with 9 bases matching TRBD1. With 6 bases clipped from V and 2 bases from J, the junction kept 8 bases outside the gene matches. The CDR3 is 15 residues long. CDR1 is SGHVS and CDR2 is FNYEAQ in the germline V gene. CDR3 residues: CASSSPGTGTYEQYF. The DNA for the CDR3 is TGTGCCAGCAGTTCTCCCGGGACAGGGACCTACGAGCAGTACTTC.

This clone was detected once. The gene calls are TRBV5-4 and TRBJ2-7; a weak D match, TRBD2 (5 bases). The germline V gene encodes CDR1 SGHNT and CDR2 YYREEE (reference sequence). This CDR3 region has 13 residues. Trimming took off 0 bases at V and 5 bases at J, with 9 bases between the two ends. DNA for the CDR3: TGTGCCAGCAGCTTGGCGGGAACGGACGAGCAGTACTTC. Its protein is CASSLAGTDEQYF. Filled out from reference TRBV5-4 and TRBJ2-7, the complete variable domain reads ETGVTQSPTHLIKTRGQQVTLRCSSQSGHNTVSWYQQALGQGPQFIFQYYREEENGRGNFPPRFSGLQFPNYSSELNVNALELDDSALYLCASSLAGTDEQYFGPGTRLTVT.

The rearrangement links TRBV6-1 to TRBJ1-2, with D unresolved. Trimming took 3 bases from V and 2 from J, leaving 7 bases between them. Germline loops: CDR1 MNHNS, CDR2 SASEGT. The CDR3 sequence is 13 residues long. The CDR3, as DNA: TGTGCCAGCAGTGATGGCGTCAACTATGGCTACACCTTC. As protein: CASSDGVNYGYTF.

Remarks on this clone: The same CDR3 is also encoded by other DNA sequences in this sample. This chain connects TRBV27 to TRBJ1-2; 8 bases align to TRBD1. Germline CDR1 is MNHEY and CDR2 is SMNVEV (reference sequence). This CDR3 is 13 amino acids long. The ends lost 3 bases at V and 8 bases at J; junction bases unmatched: 5. The CDR3 loop is CASSLDRVGGYTF. For the CDR3, the DNA is TGTGCCAGCAGTTTGGACAGGGTAGGGGGCTACACCTTC.

The J gene is TRBJ2-7, the V gene TRBV7-2; 7 positions match TRBD2. The V gene's germline CDR1 is SGHTA and CDR2 FQGNSA. The CDR3 has 15 amino acids. The J segment lost 5 bases and the V segment lost 4 bases, leaving 11 bases of the junction unmatched. The CDR3 nucleotides are TGTGCCAGCAGCTCGGGACTACCTTTCCTGAACGAGCAGTACTTC. Amino acid sequence: CASSSGLPFLNEQYF.

The count of this clone is one. This rearrangement joins TRBV5-6 to TRBJ1-6, with 8 bases identical to TRBD1. The CDR3 spans 14 residues. Per germline, CDR1 SGHDT and CDR2 YYEEEE. Unmatched junction bases numbered 3, after V lost 4 bases and J lost 6 bases. The CDR3 coding sequence is TGTGCCAGCAGCATGGGACAGGCTAATTCACCCCTCCACTTT. Protein product: CASSMGQANSPLHF.

This clone has only one observation. This CDR3 is CASRGQGNNQPQHF. CDR3 sequence (DNA): TGTGCCAGCAGAGGACAGGGTAACAATCAGCCCCAGCATTTT. The rearrangement joins TRBV2 to TRBJ1-5, with 8 bases identical to TRBD1. The length of the CDR3 is 14 residues. With 6 bases clipped from V and 3 bases from J, the junction kept 4 bases outside the gene matches. Germline values: CDR1 SNHLY, CDR2 FYNNEI. The whole variable domain, filled in from reference TRBV2 and TRBJ1-5, reads EPEVTQTPSHQVTQMGQEVILRCVPISNHLYFYWYRQILGQKVEFLVSFYNNEISEKSEIFDDQFSVERPDGSNFTLKIRSTKLEDSAMYFCASRGQGNNQPQHFGDGTRLSIL.